Listed below are T cell receptor beta chains from one sample, sequenced in a study of T-cell reconstitution after alpha-beta-depleted transplantation in children. Using its own MiXCR run on the PCR reads, TCRdb lists one record per CDR3 protein. This repertoire shows about 470,000 distinct CDR3 sequences, around two fifths found once; its top ten account for approximately 30%. The specimen was PBMCs, collected before TCRalphabeta/CD19-depleted stem cell transplant. These receptors all stem from a girl under 10 years old with aplastic anemia, due to receive a stem cell transplant. The CDR3 runs from the conserved cysteine through the conserved F or W. The D gene is left open where the match is weak. Rows give clone size only sometimes, using once, few, many, or a class for an expanded clone.

d_call	v_call	clone_size	j_call	cdr3_nt	cdr3_aa
-	TRBV10-3	-	TRBJ2-5	TGTGCCATCAGTGAAAACAGGGAGGAGACCCAGTACTTC	CAISENREETQYF
-	TRBV7-8	-	TRBJ2-7	TGTGCCAGCAGCTCGGCTCCCAACTCCTACGAGCAGTACTTC	CASSSAPNSYEQYF
TRBD2	TRBV20-1	-	TRBJ2-1	TGCAGTGCATCGCGGGGGGCGCCCCCCTACAATGAGCAGTTCTTC	CSASRGAPPYNEQFF
TRBD1	TRBV20-1	-	TRBJ1-6	TGCACCCTGACAGACAGGGGTAATTCACCCCTCCACTTT	CTLTDRGNSPLHF
-	TRBV5-1	-	TRBJ2-1	TGCGCCAGCAGCTTGGCTCCGTTTGGTGAGCAGTTCTTC	CASSLAPFGEQFF
TRBD2	TRBV3-1	many	TRBJ2-1	TGTGCCAGCAGCGGTCCGGGACTAGCCTACAATGAGCAGTTCTTC	CASSGPGLAYNEQFF
-	TRBV5-6	-	TRBJ2-5	TGTGCCAGCAGCTCTGCGCCCCAGGCGGAGACCCAGTACTTC	CASSSAPQAETQYF
TRBD2	TRBV7-8	-	TRBJ2-3	TGTGCCAGCAGCTTAGGAGGGCTAGCGGGAGGGCCAGGACTCACAGATACGCAGTATTTT	CASSLGGLAGGPGLTDTQYF
TRBD1	TRBV6-5	-	TRBJ1-1	TGTGCCAGCAGTTACTCGATGGGCAGGGGGGGCACTGAAGCTTTCTTT	CASSYSMGRGGTEAFF
-	TRBV7-9	-	TRBJ2-4	TGTGCCAGCAGCACGGACGCCGTAGCCAAAAACATTCAGTACTTC	CASSTDAVAKNIQYF
-	TRBV5-1	-	TRBJ2-5	TGCGCCAGCAGCTTGGGATTTCGCGAAGAGACCCAGTACTTC	CASSLGFREETQYF
-	TRBV24-1	many	TRBJ2-1	TGTGCCACCAGTGATTCGGGCCCTCTGGCGGGGGCCGGTGAGCAGTTCTTC	CATSDSGPLAGAGEQFF
-	TRBV20-1	-	TRBJ1-1	TGCAGTGCTAGAAAACCCCGGGAGGAAGGAAGGGCTTTCTTT	CSARKPREEGRAFF
-	TRBV30	-	TRBJ1-2	TGTGCCGGGAGCGGACTGGAAGAAGGCTTTGGCTACACCTTC	CAGSGLEEGFGYTF
-	TRBV6-5	many	TRBJ2-3	TGTGCCAGCAGTTACTCAATATCGGGCACAGATACGCAGTATTTT	CASSYSISGTDTQYF
-	TRBV10-1	few	TRBJ2-2	TGCGCCAGCAGTGAGTGGACCGGGGAGCTGTTTTTT	CASSEWTGELFF
-	TRBV11-3	-	TRBJ2-1	TGTGCCAGCAGCTTAGATAGCCGTGAGCAGTTCTTC	CASSLDSREQFF
-	TRBV3-1	many	TRBJ2-5	TGTGCCAGCAGCCAGACACTAGTCTGGGAGACCCAGTACTTC	CASSQTLVWETQYF
-	TRBV5-1	-	TRBJ1-1	TGCGCCAGCAGCCGGACGGGGCACGTCAACACTGAAGCTTTCTTT	CASSRTGHVNTEAFF
-	TRBV5-1	-	TRBJ2-3	TGCGCCAGCAGCTTGGTGGCCGACGCAGATACGCAGTATTTT	CASSLVADADTQYF
-	TRBV20-1	few	TRBJ2-7	TGCAGTGCTTATATAGACGGCCCCTACGAGCAGTACTTC	CSAYIDGPYEQYF
TRBD2	TRBV7-8	-	TRBJ2-4	TGTGCCAGCAGCTTAGTAGGGAGGGCGAGAAACATTCAGTACTTC	CASSLVGRARNIQYF
-	TRBV7-6	few	TRBJ2-7	TGTGCCAGCAGTCGGAGGGGCTCCTACGAGCAGTACTTC	CASSRRGSYEQYF
-	TRBV20-1	-	TRBJ2-1	TGCAGTGCTCATAGTCTGGCTAGCATAGGCAATGAGCAGTTCTTC	CSAHSLASIGNEQFF
-	TRBV9	many	TRBJ2-2	TGTGCCAGCAGCCCGGGGGTATGGAACACCGGGGAGCTGTTTTTT	CASSPGVWNTGELFF
TRBD2	TRBV28	few	TRBJ2-1	TGTGCCAGCAGTTCACTGTCGGGGGGATCCTACAATGAGCAGTTCTTC	CASSSLSGGSYNEQFF
-	TRBV4-1	-	TRBJ1-2	TGCGCCAGCAGCCCGGAGACAGTAGACGGCTACACCTTC	CASSPETVDGYTF
TRBD1	TRBV7-2	-	TRBJ2-7	TGTGCCAGCAGCTTCTATTCCGGGACAGGGTACGAGCAGTACTTC	CASSFYSGTGYEQYF
-	TRBV29-1	-	TRBJ1-1	TGCAGCGTTGACAGGGGCGCCGGTTGGGCTTTCTTT	CSVDRGAGWAFF
-	TRBV15	-	TRBJ1-6	TGTGCCACCAGCGGACACAGGGCCCCCCTCCACTTT	CATSGHRAPLHF
-	TRBV14	few	TRBJ2-1	TGTGCCAGCAGCCCCTATAGCGGCAGTACCTATAATGAGCAGTTCTTC	CASSPYSGSTYNEQFF
-	TRBV7-9	-	TRBJ2-7	TGTGCCAGCAGCCCTGACGGGCCCTACGAGCAGTACTTC	CASSPDGPYEQYF
-	TRBV7-6	once	TRBJ2-2	TGTGCCAGCAGCTCGCAGCGGGCCACCGGGGAGCTGTTTTTT	CASSSQRATGELFF
-	TRBV5-1	-	TRBJ2-7	TGCGCCAGCAAAGGTTTCGACGGTTACGAGCAGTACTTC	CASKGFDGYEQYF
-	TRBV20-1	many	TRBJ1-2	TGCAGTGCTAGAGAGCCGGACTCTAACTATGGCTACACCTTC	CSAREPDSNYGYTF
-	TRBV7-9	-	TRBJ1-4	TGTGCCAGCAGCTTAGCGGCGGGGACGGTTAATGAAAAACTGTTTTTT	CASSLAAGTVNEKLFF